This T cell receptor (beta chain) emerged from a study of CXCR3-negative and CXCR3-positive naive CD8 T cells. Looking at the study overall: The libraries together contributed about 135 million TRB reads, each supplying about 1.5 +/- 0.3 million. Study observations and caveats: Comparison of naive CXCR3-negative and CXCR3-positive cells revealed similar TRBV-TRBJ usage, while memory cells differed.

The CDR3 is 16 amino acids. The germline V gene encodes CDR1 SGHTA and CDR2 FQGNSA. Of note for this clonotype: Its target is unknown.

A CD45RO-CCR7+CD27+CD95- phenotype identified naive CD8+ T cells. TRB cDNA was prepared as libraries by UMI-labeled 5' RACE. TCRdb derives one entry per CDR3 protein from the 5' RACE reads, leaving out DNA. Recorded for this sample: 46,000 or so distinct CDR3 sequences. The sample was naive CXCR3- CD8+ T cells from blood. Subset noted: CD45RO-CCR7+CD27+CD95- naive CD8+ T cells lacking CXCR3 (TNR3-). J is TRBJ2-2 and V is TRBV7-2; TCRdb lists TRBD1, though no DNA is available to test this call. The receptor comes from a human donor in good health. Some clones in this sample may be carry-over from other donors' samples. CDR3 in amino acids: CASSLVGGHSTGELFF.